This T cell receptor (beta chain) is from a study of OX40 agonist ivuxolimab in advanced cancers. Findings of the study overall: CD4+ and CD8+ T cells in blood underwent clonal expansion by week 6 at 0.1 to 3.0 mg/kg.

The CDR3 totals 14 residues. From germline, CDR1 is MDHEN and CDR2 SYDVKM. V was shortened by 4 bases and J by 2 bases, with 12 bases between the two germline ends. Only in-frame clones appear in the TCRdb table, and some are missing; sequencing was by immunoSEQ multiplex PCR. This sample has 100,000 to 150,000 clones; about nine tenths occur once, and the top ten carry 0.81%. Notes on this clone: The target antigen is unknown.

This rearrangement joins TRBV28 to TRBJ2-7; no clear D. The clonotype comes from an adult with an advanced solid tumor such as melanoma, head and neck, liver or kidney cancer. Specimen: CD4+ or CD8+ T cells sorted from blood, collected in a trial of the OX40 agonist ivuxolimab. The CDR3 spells CASSYRRTPYEQYF. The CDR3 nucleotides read TGTGCCAGCAGTTATCGACGGACCCCCTACGAGCAGTACTTC.